The rows below give T cell receptor beta chains drawn from one sample of a study of siplizumab effects on memory and regulatory T cells. Their target antigens are unknown. Clones were read by immunoSEQ multiplex PCR, and TCRdb kept only the in-frame ones, dropping some. The sample consists of roughly 11,000 clones, around 43% of them appearing once. The sample taken for sequencing was CFSE-low (dividing) CD8+ T cells sorted from an allogeneic mixed lymphocyte reaction. Source of these receptors: a human donor in good health; the cells came from an allogeneic mixed lymphocyte reaction. Some clones in this sample may be carry-over from other donors' samples. CDR3s include the opening cysteine and the closing phenylalanine or tryptophan. Fields, in order: D gene, clone size, J gene, V gene, CDR3 protein, CDR3 DNA. The D gene is left open where the match is weak. Only part of the rows carry a size: once, few, many, or a class if the clone is expanded.

>NA|NA|TRBJ1-5|TRBV6-9
CASSYGYSNQPQHF
TGTGCCAGCAGTTACGGGTATAGCAATCAGCCCCAGCATTTT
>NA|NA|TRBJ2-3|TRBV5-1
CASSLGFGGIDTDTQYF
TGCGCCAGCAGCTTGGGGTTTGGCGGAATAGACACAGATACGCAGTATTTT
>NA|NA|TRBJ2-1|TRBV20-1
CSAREGNEQFF
TGCAGTGCCCGAGAGGGCAATGAGCAGTTCTTC
>NA|few|TRBJ2-1|TRBV5-8
CASSPATSRHEQFF
TGTGCCAGCAGCCCGGCGACTAGTCGGCATGAGCAGTTCTTC
>TRBD2|NA|TRBJ2-3|TRBV9
CASSQGLAAADTQYF
TGTGCCAGCAGCCAAGGACTAGCGGCTGCAGATACGCAGTATTTT
>TRBD1|NA|TRBJ2-2|TRBV6-5
CASSRRDRGIGELFF
TGTGCCAGCAGCCGCCGGGACAGGGGAATCGGGGAGCTGTTTTTT
>NA|NA|TRBJ1-5|TRBV4-1
CASSQDQFNQPQHF
TGCGCCAGCAGCCAAGACCAGTTCAATCAGCCCCAGCATTTT
>NA|few|TRBJ2-7|TRBV27
CASSHKGQPYEQYF
TGTGCCAGCAGCCATAAAGGGCAGCCCTACGAGCAGTACTTC
>TRBD2|NA|TRBJ2-1|TRBV4-1
CASSQGEREGLWNEQFF
TGCGCCAGCAGCCAGGGGGAGCGGGAGGGCCTTTGGAATGAGCAGTTCTTC
>NA|medium-sized|TRBJ2-2|TRBV30
CASTEYGELFF
TGTGCCTCCACTGAGTACGGGGAGCTGTTTTTT
>TRBD2|many|TRBJ2-1|TRBV13
CASSTQRGRGDEQFF
TGTGCCAGCAGCACCCAGCGGGGGCGGGGGGATGAGCAGTTCTTC
>NA|medium-sized|TRBJ2-7|TRBV19
CASKPGPGPSYEQYF
TGTGCCAGTAAGCCGGGGCCGGGTCCCTCCTACGAGCAGTACTTC
>TRBD1|once|TRBJ2-7|TRBV6-6
CASSQFWDRAYEQYF
TGTGCCAGCAGCCAATTTTGGGACAGGGCCTACGAGCAGTACTTC
>NA|NA|TRBJ2-5|TRBV6-1
CASSEAHWVVETQYF
TGTGCCAGCAGTGAAGCGCACTGGGTGGTGGAGACCCAGTACTTC
>NA|medium-sized|TRBJ1-5|TRBV5-4
CASSLFPSGANQPQHF
TGTGCCAGCAGCTTGTTTCCTTCCGGGGCTAATCAGCCCCAGCATTTT
>NA|NA|TRBJ1-2|TRBV27
CASSGWDNHRGAYGYTF
TGTGCCAGCAGCGGATGGGACAACCACCGGGGGGCCTATGGCTACACCTTC
>NA|NA|TRBJ2-1|TRBV19
CASSIPDEQFF
TGTGCCAGTAGTATCCCCGATGAGCAGTTCTTC
>TRBD2|NA|TRBJ2-7|TRBV7-9
CASSVLSGSSYEQYF
TGTGCCAGCAGCGTCCTTAGCGGGAGTTCCTACGAGCAGTACTTC
>NA|medium-sized|TRBJ1-4|TRBV27
CASSLWDGQKLFF
TGTGCCAGCAGTTTATGGGACGGCCAAAAACTGTTTTTT
>NA|NA|TRBJ2-2|TRBV4-1
CASSQDIGTVDGELFF
TGCGCCAGCAGCCAAGATATAGGAACGGTGGACGGGGAGCTGTTTTTT
>NA|medium-sized|TRBJ2-7|TRBV4-1
CASSSGSYEQYF
TGCGCCAGCAGCTCGGGGTCCTACGAGCAGTACTTC
>TRBD1|NA|TRBJ1-2|TRBV18
CASSPLGTGGANGYTF
TGTGCCAGCTCACCACTTGGGACAGGGGGCGCGAATGGCTACACCTTC
>NA|NA|TRBJ1-6|TRBV11-2
CASSFGTANSPLHF
TGTGCCAGCAGCTTCGGAACAGCAAATTCACCCCTCCACTTT
>NA|NA|TRBJ1-1|TRBV29-1
CSVIQQGEAFF
TGCAGCGTTATTCAACAGGGTGAAGCTTTCTTT
>TRBD2|large|TRBJ2-5|TRBV10-3
CAIVPGLALWVETQYF
TGTGCCATCGTTCCGGGACTAGCCCTCTGGGTAGAGACCCAGTACTTC
>TRBD2|few|TRBJ2-1|TRBV19
CASTLSLAGPYNEQFF
TGTGCCAGTACCCTTTCCCTAGCGGGACCCTACAATGAGCAGTTCTTC
>TRBD2|NA|TRBJ2-7|TRBV7-9
CASSFYPTSGTSYEQYF
TGTGCCAGCAGCTTCTACCCTACTAGCGGGACTTCCTACGAGCAGTACTTC
>NA|NA|TRBJ2-7|TRBV6-1
CASSPGPYYEQYF
TGTGCCAGCAGCCCCGGACCCTACTACGAGCAGTACTTC
>TRBD2|medium-sized|TRBJ2-1|TRBV27
CASSALLAGGVDEQFF
TGTGCCAGCAGTGCCTTACTAGCGGGAGGTGTCGATGAGCAGTTCTTC
>NA|medium-sized|TRBJ2-1|TRBV19
CASSITTFSLSYNEQFF
TGTGCCAGTAGTATTACAACTTTTTCCCTCTCCTACAATGAGCAGTTCTTC
>TRBD1|NA|TRBJ2-1|TRBV27
CARQGAPYNEQFF
TGTGCCAGACAGGGGGCCCCCTACAATGAGCAGTTCTTC
>NA|NA|TRBJ1-2|TRBV30
CAWSVHGGGYTF
TGTGCCTGGAGTGTACACGGGGGCGGCTACACCTTC
>NA|NA|TRBJ1-1|TRBV7-9
CASSPLFGAGGDTEAFF
TGTGCCAGCAGCCCCCTCTTCGGGGCCGGGGGGGACACTGAAGCTTTCTTT
>NA|NA|TRBJ2-7|TRBV6-5
CASSYNSWQAYEQYF
TGTGCCAGCAGTTACAATTCCTGGCAAGCCTACGAGCAGTACTTC
>TRBD1|few|TRBJ1-1|TRBV4-1
CASSQLPGQGLNTEAFF
TGCGCCAGCAGCCAGCTACCGGGACAGGGTCTGAACACTGAAGCTTTCTTT
>NA|NA|TRBJ2-7|TRBV2
CASSIGQTYEQYF
TGTGCCAGCAGTATCGGACAGACCTACGAGCAGTACTTC
>NA|NA|TRBJ1-4|TRBV29-1
CSVEEWHISGRGLVKLFF
TGCAGCGTTGAAGAATGGCACATAAGTGGTAGGGGCTTAGTAAAACTGTTTTTT
>NA|few|TRBJ2-7|TRBV7-7
CASSLAAGPIPYEQYF
TGTGCCAGCAGCTTGGCTGCAGGTCCGATTCCCTACGAGCAGTACTTC
>TRBD2|NA|TRBJ2-1|TRBV27
CASRPPTSGGRGGSSYNEQFF
TGTGCCAGCAGACCACCGACTAGCGGGGGGCGCGGGGGTAGTTCCTACAATGAGCAGTTCTTC
>TRBD1|NA|TRBJ1-1|TRBV27
CASGAGGSTEAFF
TGTGCCAGCGGGGCAGGGGGGAGCACTGAAGCTTTCTTT
>TRBD1|NA|TRBJ2-3|TRBV6-5
CASSRTGEADTQYF
TGTGCCAGCAGTAGGACAGGGGAGGCGGATACGCAGTATTTT
>NA|few|TRBJ1-4|TRBV11-2
CASSETVLGGATNEKLFF
TGTGCCAGCAGCGAGACAGTTCTGGGGGGCGCAACTAATGAAAAACTGTTTTTT
>NA|once|TRBJ1-1|TRBV6-6
CASRYLQVNTEAFF
TGTGCCAGCAGGTACCTACAGGTGAACACTGAAGCTTTCTTT
>NA|NA|TRBJ2-2|TRBV5-4
CASSYNTGELFF
TGTGCCAGCAGCTATAACACCGGGGAGCTGTTTTTT
>NA|NA|TRBJ1-4|TRBV7-6
CASSFGTPATNEKLFF
TGTGCCAGCAGCTTCGGGACACCGGCAACTAATGAAAAACTGTTTTTT
>NA|NA|TRBJ2-5|TRBV7-6
CASSLEGRGQETQYF
TGTGCCAGCAGCTTAGAGGGCCGGGGGCAGGAGACCCAGTACTTC
>NA|NA|TRBJ2-7|TRBV4-1
CASSQGGVHEQYF
TGCGCCAGCAGCCAGGGGGGAGTCCACGAGCAGTACTTC